A selection of T cell receptor beta chains follows, all from one sample in a study of PD-1 blockade in classical Hodgkin lymphoma. The assay was immunoSEQ multiplex PCR, and TCRdb's table has in-frame clones only and misses some. Found here are 25,000 to 35,000 clones, around 74% of them singletons; the top ten hold roughly 4%. Sample: peripheral blood mononuclear cells (PBMCs), taken before the fourth cycle of nivolumab. These receptors originate from a human donor with classical Hodgkin lymphoma. Both conserved end residues are part of each CDR3. A D gene is named only where the DNA matches it firmly. Part of the rows lack a size; the others show once, few, many or a class for expanded clones.

.	.	TRBV11-3	TRBJ2-2	TGTGCCAGCAGCTTACATGACCGAACCGGGGAGCTGTTTTTT	CASSLHDRTGELFF
.	.	TRBV7-3	TRBJ2-5	TGTGCCAGCAGCTTAAACTTAGGGTCCCAAGAGACCCAGTACTTC	CASSLNLGSQETQYF
TRBD1	.	TRBV7-9	TRBJ2-5	TGTGCCAGCAGCCTCAGGGGGCTAGGAGAGACCCAGTACTTC	CASSLRGLGETQYF
TRBD1	.	TRBV7-3	TRBJ1-1	TGTGCCAGCAGTGGACAGGGGAACACTGAAGCTTTCTTT	CASSGQGNTEAFF
TRBD1	few	TRBV14	TRBJ1-2	TGTGCCAGCAGCCATGAACGGGACAGTATTTGCTATGGCTACACCTTC	CASSHERDSICYGYTF
.	.	TRBV5-1	TRBJ1-6	TGCGCCAGCTCCCTTCTAGGAGATAATTCACCCCTCCACTTT	CASSLLGDNSPLHF
.	.	TRBV5-1	TRBJ1-1	TGCGCCAGCAGCTTGGAGGGGCAGGAAGGCACTGAAGCTTTCTTT	CASSLEGQEGTEAFF
.	.	TRBV5-8	TRBJ2-3	TGTGCCAGCAGCTTTGTTGCAGATACGCAGTATTTT	CASSFVADTQYF
.	.	TRBV6-5	TRBJ2-2	TGTGCCGCGCGGCGGAGGGCCGGGGAGCTGTTTTTT	CAARRRAGELFF
.	few	TRBV6-5	TRBJ2-2	TGTGCCAGCAGTATGTCTAATACCGGGGAGCTGTTTTTT	CASSMSNTGELFF
TRBD1	medium-sized	TRBV5-1	TRBJ1-6	TGCGCCAGCAGCTTGCTGGGGACAGACAATTCACCCCTCCACTTT	CASSLLGTDNSPLHF
.	.	TRBV5-4	TRBJ1-2	TGTGCCAGCAGCTTGGTCGGGTTCTATGGCTACACCTTC	CASSLVGFYGYTF
TRBD1	.	TRBV7-9	TRBJ1-2	TGTGCCAGCAGCCAACAGGGGGGGAAGGATGGCTACACCTTC	CASSQQGGKDGYTF
.	.	TRBV2	TRBJ1-6	TGTGCCAGCAGTGATGGCAGGGCGAATAATTCACCCCTCCACTTT	CASSDGRANNSPLHF
TRBD1	.	TRBV13	TRBJ1-1	TGTGCCAGCAGCCCCGGACAGGACTACTTCGAAGCTTTCTTT	CASSPGQDYFEAFF
.	.	TRBV7-9	TRBJ2-7	TGTGCCAGCAGCTACGGGACGGGAGAGCAGTACTTC	CASSYGTGEQYF
TRBD2	.	TRBV27	TRBJ2-3	TGTGCCAGCAGTACCTCCGGGACTAGCGGGAGGAGGGGAGATACGCAGTATTTT	CASSTSGTSGRRGDTQYF
TRBD2	.	TRBV6-4	TRBJ2-1	TGTGCCAGCAGCCCCAACGGGGGGGCCGATTCCAATGAGCAGTTCTTC	CASSPNGGADSNEQFF
.	.	TRBV7-6	TRBJ2-7	TGTGCCAGCAGCTTAGGTTACGGGACAAGTCCCGAATTC	CASSLGYGTSPEF
.	.	TRBV7-3	TRBJ1-4	TGTGCCAGCAGCTTAACCGCCGGGGAAAAACTGTTTTTT	CASSLTAGEKLFF
.	.	TRBV19	TRBJ1-3	TGTGCCAGTAGACCAAGCCACTCTGGAAACACCATATATTTT	CASRPSHSGNTIYF
TRBD1	.	TRBV6-5	TRBJ2-7	TGTGCCAGCAGTTACACAGGGGGCTACGAGCAGTACTTC	CASSYTGGYEQYF
TRBD1	.	TRBV7-3	TRBJ2-2	TGTGCCAGCAGCGACCCCGGGGGGTCGGGACAGGGGCTAACCGGGGAGCTGTTTTTT	CASSDPGGSGQGLTGELFF
.	once	TRBV7-9	TRBJ1-6	TGTGCCAGCAGCGCGGGAGGGCTGCGGTCACCCCTCCACTTT	CASSAGGLRSPLHF
TRBD2	.	TRBV6-1	TRBJ2-7	TGTGCCAGCAGTGATATTCCGGGACTAGTCTACGAGCAGTACTTC	CASSDIPGLVYEQYF
.	once	TRBV6-5	TRBJ2-3	TGTGCCAGCAGGCAGGACCAGGTCACAGATACGCAGTATTTT	CASRQDQVTDTQYF
.	.	TRBV7-2	TRBJ1-3	TGTGCCAGCAGCTATTCTGGCAGCTCTGGAAACACCATATATTTT	CASSYSGSSGNTIYF
TRBD2	.	TRBV7-8	TRBJ2-2	TGTGCCAGCAGTCTAGGGCTAGCGGGAGACCAGGGCGGGGAGCTGTTTTTT	CASSLGLAGDQGGELFF
.	.	TRBV4-1	TRBJ1-1	TGCGCCAGCAGCCAAGGCCTTGGCAGGGCGATAGAAGCTTTCTTT	CASSQGLGRAIEAFF
TRBD1	.	TRBV2	TRBJ1-3	TGTGCCAGCAGTTCGCCTCAATGGACAGGGGGCCTCGACACCATATATTTT	CASSSPQWTGGLDTIYF
.	.	TRBV9	TRBJ2-7	TGTGCCAGTGGCAGGGGGGGCTACGAGCAGTACTTC	CASGRGGYEQYF
.	few	TRBV10-3	TRBJ1-4	TGTGCCATCAGTGAGTTGGGTGAAAAACTGTTTTTT	CAISELGEKLFF
.	.	TRBV6-5	TRBJ2-7	TGTGCCAGCAGTCCCGGCTCCTACGAGCAGTACTTC	CASSPGSYEQYF
.	.	TRBV6-5	TRBJ1-1	TGTGCCAGCAGTTACCTTTCCGGGGGCAGGGGTACTGAAGCTTTCTTT	CASSYLSGGRGTEAFF
.	.	TRBV6-5	TRBJ2-7	TGTGCCAGCAGCCAGGTGTCCTCCTACGAGCAGTACTTC	CASSQVSSYEQYF
.	.	TRBV19	TRBJ2-7	TGTGCCAGTAGTGTCCGGGACGGGAGCTACGAGCAGTACTTC	CASSVRDGSYEQYF
TRBD2	few	TRBV27	TRBJ2-1	TGTGCCAGCACCCCTGGGGTAGCGGGATTCGATGAGCAGTTCTTC	CASTPGVAGFDEQFF
.	few	TRBV5-1	TRBJ1-1	TGCGCCAGCAGCTTGGATGTGAACACTGAAGCTTTCTTT	CASSLDVNTEAFF
.	few	TRBV18	TRBJ2-7	TGTGCCAGCTCACCACCAAGGACAACCTCCTCCTACGAGCAGTACTTC	CASSPPRTTSSYEQYF